Below, 25 T cell receptor beta chains from the same sample are listed, as sequenced in a study of molecular identifiers for immune sequencing clone quantification. TCRdb processed the PCR reads anew with MiXCR; each CDR3 protein has one entry. The sample lists around 100,000 distinct CDR3 sequences, about 35% seen once, with less than 10% in the top ten. Input material: naive CD8+ T cells from blood, with Jurkat cell RNA spiked in. Subset indicated: FACS-sorted CD8+CD4-CCR7+CD45RA+ naive T cells. The receptors shown here come from a human donor in good health. Some libraries in this study had Jurkat cell RNA spiked in.

This clonotype appeared a few times. The rearrangement joins TRBV13 to TRBJ2-7; D tentatively reads TRBD1 or TRBD2 (5 bases each). The CDR3 has 12 residues. In germline, CDR1 is PRHDT, CDR2 FYEKMQ (reference sequence). Trimming pared 5 bases from V and 6 bases from J, leaving 11 bases between. Here the CDR3 DNA reads TGTGCCAGCAGCCCCCGGGGCGTCGAGCAGTACTTC. Amino acid sequence: CASSPRGVEQYF.

The chain employs TRBV2 and TRBJ2-5; possible D gene TRBD1, 5 bases. Germline loops: CDR1 SNHLY, CDR2 FYNNEI. V was clipped by 1 base and J by 1 base, with 7 bases between them. The CDR3 runs to 14 residues. CDR3 sequence: CASSEGTFQETQYF. CDR3 in DNA: TGTGCCAGCAGTGAAGGGACATTCCAAGAGACCCAGTACTTC.

This clonotype was counted a few times. The gene calls are TRBV28 and TRBJ2-1, with D possibly matching TRBD2 (6 bases). The CDR3 is made up of 16 amino acids. The germline V gene encodes CDR1 MDHEN and CDR2 SYDVKM. Trimming took 7 bases from V and 0 from J, leaving 16 bases between them. CDR3 amino acids: CASKGGTLSSYNEQFF. The CDR3, as DNA: TGTGCCAGCAAGGGCGGGACCTTGAGCTCCTACAATGAGCAGTTCTTC.

This clonotype was detected only a few times. V usage is TRBV2 and J usage is TRBJ2-5; 11 nucleotides line up with TRBD2. CDR1 is SNHLY, CDR2 FYNNEI, per germline. V trimming: 6 bases; J trimming: 3 bases; junction bases outside the gene matches: 6. The CDR3 is 15 amino acids. The CDR3 bases are TGTGCCAGCAGGAAGGGACTAGCGGTTGAAGAGACCCAGTACTTC. The encoded protein is CASRKGLAVEETQYF.

This clonotype was picked up many times. The chain couples TRBV4-2 to TRBJ2-7; no reliable D call. Per the germline V gene, CDR1 is LGHNA and CDR2 is YNFKEQ. With 1 base removed from V and 3 bases from J, the gap between germline ends came to 7 bases. This CDR3 contains 13 residues. CDR3 sequence (DNA): TGTGCCAGCAGCCAAGCTTGGGGCTACGAGCAGTACTTC. Translated, it gives CASSQAWGYEQYF.

This clonotype was seen a handful of times. This chain uses TRBV27 with TRBJ1-1; D is ambiguous. Germline V gives CDR1 MNHEY, CDR2 SMNVEV (reference sequence). V lost 4 bases, J lost 3 bases, and 9 bases lay in between. The CDR3 covers 13 residues. The chain's CDR3 is CASSWGFHTEAFF. The CDR3 bases are TGTGCCAGCAGTTGGGGATTCCACACTGAAGCTTTCTTT.

This chain uses TRBV29-1 with TRBJ2-7; D not certain. V was cut by 3 bases and J by 0 bases, with 9 bases left in between. The CDR3 runs to 13 residues. Germline assignment: CDR1 SQVTM and CDR2 ANQGSEA. The CDR3 nucleotides are TGCAGCGTTGAGGGCAGAACCTCCTACGAGCAGTACTTC. It specifies CSVEGRTSYEQYF.

J is TRBJ1-5 and V is TRBV2; D uncertain. In germline, CDR1 is SNHLY, CDR2 FYNNEI. The CDR3 spans 13 residues. V shed 8 bases and J shed 11 bases, with 19 bases lying between them. CDR3 region: CASRSRGLYSQHF. The CDR3 DNA is TGTGCCAGCCGTTCTCGGGGTCTTTATTCCCAGCATTTT.

The sample holds a few counts of this clonotype. This rearrangement joins TRBV5-4 to TRBJ2-3; either TRBD1 or TRBD2 may fit D (5 bases each). Germline V CDR1 and CDR2: SGHNT, YYREEE (reference sequence). V dropped 5 bases and J dropped 3 bases, with 10 bases sitting between them. This CDR3 contains 13 residues. The CDR3 DNA follows: TGTGCCAGCAGGGGGCTAGCAACAGATACGCAGTATTTT. Translated: CASRGLATDTQYF.

The sample holds a few counts of this clonotype. The rearrangement uses TRBV27 and TRBJ1-1, with 9 positions matching TRBD1. J lost 5 bases, V lost 8 bases, and 9 bases had no gene match. The CDR3 loop spans 14 amino acids. CDR1 is MNHEY and CDR2 is SMNVEV in the germline V gene (reference sequence). The CDR3 nucleotides read TGTGCCAGCTCTTTATTAGGGACAGGGACTGAAGCTTTCTTT. This encodes CASSLLGTGTEAFF.

The V and J genes are TRBV29-1 and TRBJ2-7; perhaps D is TRBD1 or TRBD2 (6 bases each). The CDR3 totals 14 residues. Trimming pared 6 bases from V and 1 base from J, leaving 16 bases between. Germline CDR1 and CDR2: SQVTM and ANQGSEA. The CDR3 nucleotides read TGCAGCGTGCTGTTGGGGGGCCTTTCCTACGAGCAGTACTTC. Protein sequence: CSVLLGGLSYEQYF.

The genes are TRBV6-1 and TRBJ2-7, with D perhaps TRBD1 (7 bases). The CDR3 extends over 14 amino acids. Germline V gene lookup returns CDR1 MNHNS and CDR2 SASEGT. V lost 6 bases to trimming and J lost 3 bases, with 15 bases between them. The CDR3: CASRVTGRSYEQYF. The CDR3 coding sequence is TGTGCCAGCAGGGTGACAGGGAGGAGCTACGAGCAGTACTTC.

A word on this clonotype: A much larger clone sits a single nucleotide away, making a read error possible. This chain joins TRBV6-5 and TRBJ1-5; weak D call: TRBD1 (5 bases). In germline, CDR1 is MNHEY, CDR2 SVGAGI. CDR3 size: 15 residues. V dropped 2 bases and J dropped 5 bases, with 13 bases sitting between them. In DNA, the CDR3 is TGTGCCAGCAGTTACAGTCAGGGAAGCTATCAGCCCCAGCATTTT. Translating it yields CASSYSQGSYQPQHF.

About this clonotype itself: A much more abundant neighbour one base away suggests this may be a read error. This chain links TRBV4-3 with TRBJ2-5, with 10 bases aligning to TRBD2. The CDR3 is 15 residues long. V shed 3 bases, J shed 6 bases, and the junction held 7 bases outside the gene matches. The germline V gene has CDR1 LGHNA and CDR2 YSLEER. CDR3 coding DNA: TGCGCCAGCAGCCACCCTAGCGGGAGCTTCCAGACCCAGTACTTC. Its protein is CASSHPSGSFQTQYF.

This clonotype has only a few counts. The chain couples TRBV28 to TRBJ1-1; D might be TRBD1 (5 bases). Trimming cost V 2 bases and J 5 bases, with 12 bases left between them. The length of the CDR3 is 14 residues. The V gene's germline CDR1 is MDHEN and CDR2 SYDVKM. CDR3 sequence reads: CASSLTGGGTEAFF. In nucleotides, the CDR3 is TGTGCCAGCAGTTTAACGGGGGGAGGGACTGAAGCTTTCTTT.

The gene calls are TRBV4-1 and TRBJ2-7, with a weak D call TRBD1 (5 bases). The CDR3 is 15 residues long. With 1 base removed from V and 0 bases from J, the gap between germline ends came to 10 bases. Germline CDR1 reads MGHRA; CDR2 reads YSYEKL. The chain's CDR3 is CASSQAWGSSYEQYF. CDR3 sequence (DNA): TGCGCCAGCAGCCAAGCCTGGGGCAGCTCCTACGAGCAGTACTTC.

In the case of this clonotype: At one end, the junction sequence differs from germline, possibly due to a read error. The J gene is TRBJ2-1, the V gene TRBV28; 8 nucleotides match TRBD2. In germline, CDR1 is MDHEN, CDR2 SYDVKM. There are 13 residues in the CDR3. The CDR3 loop reads CASSSYAGGEQFF. As DNA, the CDR3 is TGTGCCAGCAGTTCCTACGCGGGAGGTGAGCAGTTCTTT.

The chain combines TRBV6-2 or TRBV6-3 with TRBJ2-2; TRBD2 might be the D (5 bases). This CDR3 has 14 amino acids. From germline, CDR1 is MNHEY and CDR2 SVGEGT. V was pared by 5 bases and J by 4 bases, with 11 bases between. CDR3 sequence: CASSGWSGTGELFF. The CDR3 nucleotides read TGTGCCAGCAGTGGATGGAGCGGCACCGGGGAGCTGTTTTTT.

J is TRBJ1-1 and V is TRBV18; unclear D gene. The germline V gene encodes CDR1 KGHSH and CDR2 LQKENI. The CDR3 is 15 residues long. Trimming cost V 0 bases and J 4 bases, with 12 bases left between them. This chain's CDR3 is CASSPPLGAGTEAFF. The CDR3 nucleotides are TGTGCCAGCTCACCACCGCTGGGAGCGGGCACTGAAGCTTTCTTT.

The chain links TRBV28 to TRBJ2-7, with 7 bases identical to TRBD1. The J segment lost 4 bases and the V segment lost 2 bases, leaving 11 bases of the junction unmatched. The CDR3 spans 16 residues. The germline gives CDR1 MDHEN, CDR2 SYDVKM. The CDR3 protein is CASSLGPMGQPYEQYF. CDR3 nucleotide sequence: TGTGCCAGCAGTTTAGGACCTATGGGACAGCCATACGAGCAGTACTTC. The entire variable domain, with the rest obtained from reference TRBV28 and TRBJ2-7, is as follows: DVKVTQSSRYLVKRTGEKVFLECVQDMDHENMFWYRQDPGLGLRLIYFSYDVKMKEKGDIPEGYSVSREKKERFSLILESASTNQTSMYLCASSLGPMGQPYEQYFGPGTRLTVT.

Points on this clonotype: Compared with germline, one end of the junction differs, possibly owing to a read error. CDR3 loop: CAGSLDRGAGGLETQYF. In DNA, the CDR3 is TGTGCCGGCAGCTTAGATAGGGGAGCGGGAGGGTTGGAGACCCAGTACTTC. The chain recombines TRBV7-8 with TRBJ2-5; 10 bases align to TRBD2. The length of the CDR3 is 17 residues. Germline CDR1 reads SGHVS; CDR2 reads FQNEAQ.

In DNA, the CDR3 is TGTGCCAGCAGTGTATTGAGCGGGAAGGAGGAGACCCAGTACTTC. Translation: CASSVLSGKEETQYF. The V and J genes are TRBV6-1 and TRBJ2-5, with TRBD2 matching over 7 bases. The germline CDR1 and CDR2 sequences are MNHNS and SASEGT. J gave up 5 bases and V 4 bases, and 10 bases lay outside the gene matches. The CDR3 is 15 residues long.

This clonotype was seen only a few times. The chain combines TRBV9 with TRBJ2-2; possible D gene TRBD2, 5 bases. This CDR3 region has 16 residues. Trimming shortened V by 3 bases and J by 4 bases, and 16 bases separated the two germline ends. CDR1 SGDLS and CDR2 YYNGEE come from the germline V gene. The CDR3 reads CASSAPGKSGTGELFF. CDR3 bases: TGTGCCAGCAGCGCACCGGGGAAGTCGGGCACCGGGGAGCTGTTTTTT.

The chain uses TRBV21-1 and TRBJ2-7. TRBV21-1 is described as a pseudogene. This CDR3 contains 13 residues. CDR3: CASSRLGSYEQYF. The CDR3 coding sequence is TGTGCCAGCAGCCGCTTAGGATCCTACGAGCAGTACTTC.

This clonotype was counted between two and nine times. The chain has TRBV19 and TRBJ1-5, with 9 positions matching TRBD1. There are 17 residues in the CDR3. Germline-derived CDR1 and CDR2 are LNHDA and SQIVND (reference sequence). The trim removed 6 bases at V and 1 base at J, leaving 10 bases unmatched. CDR3 bases: TGTGCCAGTAGCTGGGCCCACAGGGGGCGAAGCAATCAGCCCCAGCATTTT. It translates to CASSWAHRGRSNQPQHF.